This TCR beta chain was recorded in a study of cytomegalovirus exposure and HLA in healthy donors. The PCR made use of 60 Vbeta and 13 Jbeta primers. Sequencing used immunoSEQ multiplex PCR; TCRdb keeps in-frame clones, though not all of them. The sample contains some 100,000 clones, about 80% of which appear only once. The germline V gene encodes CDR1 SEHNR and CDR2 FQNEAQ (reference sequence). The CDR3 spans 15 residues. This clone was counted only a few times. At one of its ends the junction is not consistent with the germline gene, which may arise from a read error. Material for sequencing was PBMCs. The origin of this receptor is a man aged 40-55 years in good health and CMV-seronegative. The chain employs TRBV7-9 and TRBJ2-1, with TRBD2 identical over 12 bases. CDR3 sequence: CSSSSPSGGASEQFF. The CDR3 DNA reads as TGTTCCAGCAGCTCCCCTAGCGGGGGGGCGTCGGAGCAGTTCTTC.